This T cell receptor beta chain was sequenced in a study of T cell clones after liver transplantation. As for the study in general: TCRbeta sequencing after a pre-transplant mixed lymphocyte reaction identified graft-donor-reactive clones, later tracked in post-transplant blood. At least one year of complete immunosuppression withdrawal without enzymes over twice normal defined tolerance.

Overall study results and limits: Small, mixed patient groups and varying post-transplant times limit these conclusions. Graft donor-reactive T cells possibly entered the graft instead of undergoing deletion.

Assay: immunoSEQ multiplex PCR; the TCRdb copy retains only in-frame clones and omits some. Seen here are some 70,000 clones, more than 90% observed once, and the top ten hold less than 3.5%. Worth noting for this clone: Its antigen is undetermined.

This CDR3 region has 17 residues. The V gene lost 0 bases and the J gene lost 0 bases, with 14 bases spanning the gap. Germline V CDR1 and CDR2: LNHDA, SQIVND (reference sequence). The clonotype comes from a human donor who received a liver transplant. This chain connects TRBV19 to TRBJ2-5; tentative D call: TRBD1 (6 bases). This specimen was CD4+ T cells from blood, taken before liver transplant. DNA of the CDR3: TGTGCCAGTAGTATAGACCGACAGGCTGGGTACCAAGAGACCCAGTACTTC. Translated, it gives CASSIDRQAGYQETQYF. The whole variable domain, filled in from reference TRBV19 and TRBJ2-5, reads DGGITQSPKYLFRKEGQNVTLSCEQNLNHDAMYWYRQDPGQGLRLIYYSQIVNDFQKGDIAEGYSVSREKKESFPLTVTSAQKNPTAFYLCASSIDRQAGYQETQYFGPGTRLLVL.